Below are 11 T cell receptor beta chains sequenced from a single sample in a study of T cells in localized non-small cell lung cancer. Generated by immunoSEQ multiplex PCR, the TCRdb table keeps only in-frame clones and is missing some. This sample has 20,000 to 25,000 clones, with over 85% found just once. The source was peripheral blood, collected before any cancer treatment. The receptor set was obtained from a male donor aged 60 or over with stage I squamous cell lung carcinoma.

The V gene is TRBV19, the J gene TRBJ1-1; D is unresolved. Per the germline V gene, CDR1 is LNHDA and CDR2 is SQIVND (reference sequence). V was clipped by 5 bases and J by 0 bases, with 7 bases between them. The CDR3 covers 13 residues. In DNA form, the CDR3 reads TGTGCCAGTAGTGATCTAATGAACACTGAAGCTTTCTTT. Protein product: CASSDLMNTEAFF.

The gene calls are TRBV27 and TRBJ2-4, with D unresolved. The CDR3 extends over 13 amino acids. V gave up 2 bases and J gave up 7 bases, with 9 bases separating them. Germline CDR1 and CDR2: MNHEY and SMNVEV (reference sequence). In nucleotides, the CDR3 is TGTGCCAGCAGTTTAAGCCGCAATAACATTCAGTACTTC. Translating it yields CASSLSRNNIQYF.

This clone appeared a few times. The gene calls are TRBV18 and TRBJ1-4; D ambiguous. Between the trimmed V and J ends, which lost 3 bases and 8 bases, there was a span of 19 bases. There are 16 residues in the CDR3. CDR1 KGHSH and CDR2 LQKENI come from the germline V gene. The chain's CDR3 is CASSPWAESPGEKLFF. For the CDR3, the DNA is TGTGCCAGCTCACCGTGGGCCGAATCGCCGGGGGAAAAACTGTTTTTT.

The CDR3, as DNA: TGCAGCGTTGAGAAGGGTTTAGGCTACACCTTC. Protein sequence: CSVEKGLGYTF. V and J are TRBV29-1 and TRBJ1-2; D is undetermined. CDR3 size: 11 residues. With 3 bases removed from V and 8 bases from J, the gap between germline ends came to 10 bases. Germline values: CDR1 SQVTM, CDR2 ANQGSEA.

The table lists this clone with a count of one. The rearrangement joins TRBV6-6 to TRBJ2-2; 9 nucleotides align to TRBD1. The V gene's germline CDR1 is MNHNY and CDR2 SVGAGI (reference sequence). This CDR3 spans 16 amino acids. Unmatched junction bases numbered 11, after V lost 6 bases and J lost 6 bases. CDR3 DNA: TGTGCCAGCAGCAGGGTCGGGACAGGGAGCGCCGGGGAGCTGTTTTTT. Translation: CASSRVGTGSAGELFF.

CDR3: CASSLVVSEAGANVLTF. CDR3 nucleotide sequence: TGTGCCAGCAGCTTAGTGGTATCGGAAGCTGGGGCCAACGTCCTGACTTTC. The chain employs TRBV7-9 and TRBJ2-6, with unresolved D. V lost 1 base to trimming and J lost 2 bases, with 12 bases between them. The CDR3 consists of 17 residues. Germline loops: CDR1 SEHNR, CDR2 FQNEAQ (reference sequence). The variable domain in full, completed from reference TRBV7-9 and TRBJ2-6, reads DTGVSQNPRHKITKRGQNVTFRCDPISEHNRLYWYRQTLGQGPEFLTYFQNEAQLEKSRLLSDRFSAERPKGSFSTLEIQRTEQGDSAMYLCASSLVVSEAGANVLTFGAGSRLTVL.

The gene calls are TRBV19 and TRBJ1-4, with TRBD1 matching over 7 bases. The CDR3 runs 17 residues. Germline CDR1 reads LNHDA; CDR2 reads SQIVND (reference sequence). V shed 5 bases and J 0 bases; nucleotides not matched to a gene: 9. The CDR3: CASSGRQGGATNEKLFF. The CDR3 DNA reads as TGTGCCAGTAGTGGTCGACAGGGAGGTGCAACTAATGAAAAACTGTTTTTT.

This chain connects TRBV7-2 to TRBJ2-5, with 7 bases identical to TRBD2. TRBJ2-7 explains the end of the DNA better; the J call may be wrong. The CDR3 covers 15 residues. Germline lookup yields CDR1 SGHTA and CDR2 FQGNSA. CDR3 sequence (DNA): TGTGCCAGCAGCTTAGACAGCGGGGCCTCCTACGAGCAGTACTTC. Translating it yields CASSLDSGASYEQYF.

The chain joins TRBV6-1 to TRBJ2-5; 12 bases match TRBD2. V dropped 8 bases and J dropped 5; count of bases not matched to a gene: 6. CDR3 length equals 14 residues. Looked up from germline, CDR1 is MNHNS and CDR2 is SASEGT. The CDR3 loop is CASGGGLAGETQYF. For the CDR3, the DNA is TGTGCCAGCGGGGGGGGACTAGCGGGTGAGACCCAGTACTTC.

CDR3 in amino acids: CAINSEINTEAFF. The CDR3 coding sequence is TGTGCCATAAACAGCGAAATAAACACTGAAGCTTTCTTT. This chain links TRBV10-3 with TRBJ1-1; no firm D call. The CDR3 has 13 residues. The germline V gene has CDR1 ENHRY and CDR2 SYGVKD. V lost 9 bases, J lost 2 bases, and 13 bases lay in between.

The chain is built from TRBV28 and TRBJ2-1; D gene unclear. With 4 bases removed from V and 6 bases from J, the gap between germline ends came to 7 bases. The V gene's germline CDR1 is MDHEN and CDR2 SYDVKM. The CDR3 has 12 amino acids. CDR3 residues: CASSSSINEQFF. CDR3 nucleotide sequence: TGTGCCAGCAGTTCATCTATCAATGAGCAGTTCTTC.